These T cell receptor beta chains were read from a single sample in a study of cytomegalovirus exposure and HLA in healthy donors. TCRdb keeps only in-frame clones here, not all; method: immunoSEQ multiplex PCR. Counted here are under 300,000 clones, about 80% occurring once; the ten biggest clones make up 8%. Sequencing was carried out using PBMCs. These receptors were taken from a woman aged 60-75 years in good health and CMV-seropositive. Both conserved end residues are part of each CDR3. D genes are given only for firm matches. Size values are once, few and many counts, or a class for expanded clones, and some rows have none.

j_call d_call clone_size v_call cdr3_nt cdr3_aa
TRBJ2-2 - - TRBV28 TGTGCCAGCAGTTCTATTGGGGGCGGGGGAAACACCGGGGAGCTGTTTTTT CASSSIGGGGNTGELFF
TRBJ2-7 TRBD2 - TRBV6-6 TGTGCCAGCAGTTACTCGGCGGGAGGGAGCTCCTACGAGCAGTACTTC CASSYSAGGSSYEQYF
TRBJ2-7 TRBD1 - TRBV5-8 TGTGCCAGCAGCGCACTACAGGGGAACGAGCAGTACTTC CASSALQGNEQYF
TRBJ2-5 TRBD2 - TRBV27 TGTGCCAGCAGTTTGGGAGCGGGAGGGCCGAGGGAGACCCAGTACTTC CASSLGAGGPRETQYF
TRBJ1-2 TRBD1 - TRBV4-1 TGCGCCAGCAGCCAAGAGACAGGGAGGTACTATGGCTACACCTTC CASSQETGRYYGYTF
TRBJ1-3 TRBD1 - TRBV9 TGTGCCAGCAGCGTATCGATTACCCGGGACAGCTCTGGAAACACCATATATTTT CASSVSITRDSSGNTIYF
TRBJ1-2 TRBD1 few TRBV19 TGTGCCAGTAGTCCCCGAACTGGACAGGGGCTGGGCTATGGCTACACCTTC CASSPRTGQGLGYGYTF
TRBJ2-3 TRBD2 - TRBV5-1 TGCGCCAGCAGCCTTCTACTAGCGGGAAGCTCAGATACGCAGTATTTT CASSLLLAGSSDTQYF
TRBJ2-7 - - TRBV12-5 TGTGCTAGTGCCACCGGGACATCTACACTCTTCTCCTACGAGCAGTACTTC CASATGTSTLFSYEQYF
TRBJ2-6 - few TRBV4-1 TGCGCCAGTCAGCGTCCTGCCACTGGGGCCAACGTCCTGACTTTC CASQRPATGANVLTF